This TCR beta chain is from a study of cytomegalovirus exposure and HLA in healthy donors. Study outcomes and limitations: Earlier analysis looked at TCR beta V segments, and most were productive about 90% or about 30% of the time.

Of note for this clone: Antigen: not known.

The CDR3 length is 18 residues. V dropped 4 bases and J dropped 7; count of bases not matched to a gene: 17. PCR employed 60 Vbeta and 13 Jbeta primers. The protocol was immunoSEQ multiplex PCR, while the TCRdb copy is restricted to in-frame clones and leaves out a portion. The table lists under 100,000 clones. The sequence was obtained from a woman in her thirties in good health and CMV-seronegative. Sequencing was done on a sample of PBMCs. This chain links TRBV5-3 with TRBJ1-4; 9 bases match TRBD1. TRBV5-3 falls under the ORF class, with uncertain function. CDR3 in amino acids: CARSLASGQGTEREKLFF. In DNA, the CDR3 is TGTGCCAGAAGCCTCGCTTCGGGACAGGGCACGGAACGTGAAAAACTGTTTTTT.